These 30 T cell receptor beta chains came from one sample sequenced in a study of cytomegalovirus exposure and HLA in healthy donors. Primers for the PCR totalled 60 Vbeta and 13 Jbeta. The repertoire was sequenced with immunoSEQ multiplex PCR; TCRdb's copy has only in-frame clones and lacks some. The sample lists about 88,000 clones; roughly 84% were seen once. Source material: PBMCs. The origin of the receptors is a man younger than 40 in good health and CMV-seronegative.

In this sample, this clone turned up a few times. The chain recombines TRBV6-1 with TRBJ1-6, with a tentative D call TRBD1 (5 bases). Per the germline V gene, CDR1 is MNHNS and CDR2 is SASEGT. This CDR3 is 13 amino acids long. V was trimmed by 8 bases and J by 13 bases, leaving 18 bases between them. CDR3 nucleotide sequence: TGTGCCAGCGTTCTCGGGGGAAGTTCTCCCCTCCACTTT. Its protein product is CASVLGGSSPLHF.

This rearrangement joins TRBV6-4 to TRBJ2-5; D is perhaps TRBD1 (5 bases). Germline CDR1 MRHNA, CDR2 SNTAGT. The CDR3 is 15 residues long. V dropped 3 bases and J dropped 4 bases, with 15 bases sitting between them. The DNA of the CDR3 is TGTGCCAGCAGTGAAAGTGGTCAGGGCGGAGAGACCCAGTACTTC. Amino acids: CASSESGQGGETQYF.

The chain uses TRBV5-1 and TRBJ2-2; 7 bases agree with TRBD1. The V segment lost 7 bases and the J segment 2 bases; nucleotides outside the gene matches: 5. There are 14 residues in the CDR3. Germline CDR1 reads SGHRS; CDR2 reads YFSETQ. CDR3 nucleotide sequence: TGCGCCAGCCTCCGGGACAGTAACACCGGGGAGCTGTTTTTT. Its translation: CASLRDSNTGELFF.

The chain couples TRBV11-1 to TRBJ2-7; D perhaps matches TRBD1 (6 bases). Trimming took off 3 bases at V and 6 bases at J, with 9 bases between the two ends. Per the germline V gene, CDR1 is SGHAT and CDR2 is FQDESV (reference sequence). The CDR3 length is 12 residues. The DNA of the CDR3 is TGTGCCAGCAGCTTTATCAGGGGCGAGCAGTACTTC. It codes for CASSFIRGEQYF.

The chain carries TRBV5-1 and TRBJ1-1; the D gene is possibly TRBD1 (5 bases). This CDR3 comprises 11 residues. Germline CDR1 SGHRS, CDR2 YFSETQ. Trimming shortened V by 4 bases and J by 8 bases, and 9 bases separated the two germline ends. The CDR3 sequence: CASSLTGEAFF. In nucleotides, the CDR3 is TGCGCCAGCAGCCTTACAGGAGAAGCTTTCTTT.

The chain combines TRBV18 with TRBJ2-7; D remains unclear. Germline CDR1 and CDR2: KGHSH and LQKENI. There are 12 residues in the CDR3. The V end lost 6 bases, the J end lost 6 bases, and 12 bases lay between the germline ends. CDR3: CASSPDSVEQYF. As DNA, the CDR3 is TGTGCCAGCTCGCCTGACTCCGTCGAGCAGTACTTC.

The V and J genes are TRBV11-3 and TRBJ2-4, with 9 bases aligning to TRBD1. Germline loops: CDR1 SGHNT, CDR2 YENEEA. The CDR3 totals 15 residues. The J segment lost 9 bases and the V segment lost 6 bases, leaving 12 bases of the junction unmatched. In nucleotides, the CDR3 is TGTGCCAGCAGTACGAGTGGACAGGGGTGGGTCATTCAGTACTTC. Translating it yields CASSTSGQGWVIQYF.

This clone was counted a few times. CDR3 sequence reads: CASSVGRTGGIAYEQYF. CDR3 DNA: TGTGCCAGTAGTGTTGGTAGGACAGGGGGGATCGCCTACGAGCAGTACTTC. This sequence joins TRBV19 and TRBJ2-7; 10 bases line up with TRBD1. The V gene end was trimmed by 5 bases and the J gene end by 2 bases; junction bases not matched to a gene: 12. CDR1 and CDR2 (germline): LNHDA, SQIVND (reference sequence). The CDR3 is 17 residues long.

CDR3 sequence (DNA): TGCGCCAGCAGCCAGAGGGGACAGGGGGCGTTAACCGGGGAGCTGTTTTTT. It is translated as CASSQRGQGALTGELFF. V usage is TRBV4-3 and J usage is TRBJ2-2; TRBD1 aligns across 12 bases. The J segment lost 5 bases and the V segment lost 3 bases, leaving 7 bases of the junction unmatched. The CDR3 consists of 17 residues. The germline CDR1 and CDR2 sequences are LGHNA and YSLEER.

The chain recombines TRBV27 with TRBJ2-7; 8 nucleotides line up with TRBD2. The junction had 10 bases not matched to a gene; V was cut back by 6 bases and J by 0 bases. Germline V gene data show CDR1 as MNHEY and CDR2 as SMNVEV (reference sequence). This CDR3 has 16 residues. The CDR3 is CASSPRTSLSSYEQYF. DNA of the CDR3: TGTGCCAGCAGCCCGAGGACTAGCCTAAGCTCCTACGAGCAGTACTTC.

The rearrangement uses TRBV5-6 and TRBJ2-5; D not resolved. With 3 bases removed from V and 2 bases from J, the gap between germline ends came to 5 bases. Germline V gives CDR1 SGHDT, CDR2 YYEEEE. CDR3 length equals 12 residues. The CDR3 bases are TGTGCCAGCAGCTCTTTTCAAGAGACCCAGTACTTC. Translation gives CASSSFQETQYF.

In this sample, this clone turned up once. The chain combines TRBV4-1 with TRBJ1-1; D is perhaps TRBD1 (5 bases). The germline gives CDR1 MGHRA, CDR2 YSYEKL. The V end was cut by 4 bases, the J end by 4 bases, with 19 bases between. The CDR3 loop spans 16 amino acids. CDR3 in DNA: TGCGCCAGCAGCCTCTTAGGTGGGGCGCAGGGCACTGAAGCTTTCTTT. It encodes CASSLLGGAQGTEAFF.

The chain has TRBV27 and TRBJ1-6; D is perhaps TRBD1 (6 bases). The V end was cut by 7 bases, the J end by 5 bases, with 12 bases between. Per the germline V gene, CDR1 is MNHEY and CDR2 is SMNVEV (reference sequence). The CDR3 covers 14 residues. CDR3 nucleotide sequence: TGTGCCAGCAAGAACGGACAGAATAATTCACCCCTCCACTTT. Protein product: CASKNGQNNSPLHF.

The chain is built from TRBV6-5 and TRBJ1-2; tentatively, D is TRBD1 (5 bases). The V gene's germline CDR1 is MNHEY and CDR2 SVGAGI. There are 14 residues in the CDR3. V lost 0 bases, J lost 4 bases, and 9 bases lay in between. Written as DNA, the CDR3 is TGTGCCAGCAGTTACTCAGGGACTTCCTATGGCTACACCTTC. This codes for CASSYSGTSYGYTF.

This chain joins TRBV4-1 and TRBJ1-2; the match to TRBD1 covers 7 bases. This CDR3 is built from 16 residues. Trimming at V came to 3 bases and at J to 3 bases, leaving 10 bases not matched to a gene. Germline V gives CDR1 MGHRA, CDR2 YSYEKL. The CDR3 region has the DNA TGCGCCAGCAGCCAGATCCGGGACAGCCTTCACTATGGCTACACCTTC. The encoded protein is CASSQIRDSLHYGYTF.

The V and J genes are TRBV19 and TRBJ1-2, with 8 bases that match TRBD1. Trimming took 1 base from V and 8 from J; bases not matched to a gene: 6. This CDR3 comprises 14 residues. The germline gives CDR1 LNHDA, CDR2 SQIVND (reference sequence). CDR3 sequence (DNA): TGTGCCAGTAGTATAGCAGGGGGCAGTAACGGCTACACCTTC. It is translated as CASSIAGGSNGYTF.

J is TRBJ1-5 and V is TRBV30; possibly TRBD1 for D (5 bases). Trimming pared 0 bases from V and 4 bases from J, leaving 16 bases between. The CDR3 is 16 amino acids. Germline values: CDR1 GTSNPN, CDR2 SVGIG (reference sequence). In DNA, the CDR3 is TGTGCCTGGAGTGTAGGGGCCGCAACTCGTAATCAGCCCCAGCATTTT. Encoded protein: CAWSVGAATRNQPQHF.

In DNA, the CDR3 is TGTTCCATCCCACAGGTTTACTATGGCTACACCTTC. Translated, it gives CSIPQVYYGYTF. The chain is built from TRBV7-9 and TRBJ1-2, with D maybe TRBD1 (5 bases). The CDR3 runs 12 residues. CDR1 SEHNR and CDR2 FQNEAQ come from the germline V gene (reference sequence).

The V gene is TRBV7-9, the J gene TRBJ1-5; tentative D call: TRBD1 (5 bases). Trimming cost V 5 bases and J 2 bases, with 13 bases left between them. The CDR3 loop spans 15 amino acids. CDR1 is SEHNR and CDR2 is FQNEAQ in the germline V gene (reference sequence). CDR3 nucleotide sequence: TGTGCCAGCAGCAAGGACACCTCGGGCAATCAGCCCCAGCATTTT. Its translation is CASSKDTSGNQPQHF.

The chain employs TRBV6-5 and TRBJ2-7, with D perhaps matching TRBD2 (5 bases). The germline V gene encodes CDR1 MNHEY and CDR2 SVGAGI. The germline V and J ends were trimmed by 4 bases and 3 bases, with 13 bases remaining between them. This CDR3 spans 14 amino acids. The CDR3 nucleotides are TGTGCCAGCAGTTCGGTACAGCGGAACTACGAGCAGTACTTC. It codes for CASSSVQRNYEQYF.

This clone has only one observation. At one end the junction does not follow the germline gene, possibly because of a read error. The chain employs TRBV9 and TRBJ1-1, with D unclear. The CDR3 sequence is 10 residues long. Germline CDR1 and CDR2: SGDLS and YYNGEE. This CDR3 is CASSGRHMIF. In DNA, the CDR3 is TGTGCCAGCAGCGGCCGTCACATGATCTTT.

This chain connects TRBV19 to TRBJ1-5, with a possible D match to TRBD1 (5 bases). Between the trimmed V and J ends, which lost 3 bases and 3 bases, there was a span of 12 bases. Germline loops: CDR1 LNHDA, CDR2 SQIVND (reference sequence). The CDR3 runs 15 residues. The CDR3 here is CASSIWGGDNQPQHF. CDR3 nucleotides: TGTGCCAGTAGTATTTGGGGGGGTGACAATCAGCCCCAGCATTTT.

The chain couples TRBV6-4 to TRBJ2-3; TRBD2 agrees at 7 bases. The V gene end was trimmed by 4 bases and the J gene end by 2 bases; junction bases not matched to a gene: 6. Germline lookup yields CDR1 MRHNA and CDR2 SNTAGT. This CDR3 is 15 amino acids long. CDR3 nucleotide sequence: TGTGCCAGCAGTGTCCGCGGGGGACCCACAGATACGCAGTATTTT. Its translation is CASSVRGGPTDTQYF.

The chain's CDR3 is CASSGVGEVNYEQYF. The DNA of the CDR3 is TGTGCCAGCAGTGGAGTAGGGGAGGTAAATTACGAGCAGTACTTC. The chain links TRBV25-1 to TRBJ2-7, with a weak D call TRBD2 (6 bases). Trimming took off 4 bases at V and 4 bases at J, with 17 bases between the two ends. Germline V gives CDR1 MGHDK, CDR2 SYGVNS. The CDR3 has 15 amino acids.

The V call is TRBV29-1, the J call TRBJ2-1; D is unclear. Germline values: CDR1 SQVTM, CDR2 ANQGSEA. This CDR3 contains 11 residues. The V and J ends lost 4 bases and 8 bases respectively, with 9 bases between them. CDR3 protein: CSVVYNDEQFF. The CDR3 region has the DNA TGCAGCGTTGTTTATAATGATGAGCAGTTCTTC.

V gene TRBV25-1 combines with J gene TRBJ2-1, with TRBD2 identical over 14 bases. This CDR3 is built from 18 residues. With 7 bases clipped from V and 3 bases from J, the junction kept 11 bases outside the gene matches. Germline CDR1 and CDR2: MGHDK and SYGVNS. The CDR3 DNA is TGTGCCAGCACCGAAGGACTAGCGGGGGGTCCATACTACAATGAGCAGTTCTTC. Amino acids: CASTEGLAGGPYYNEQFF.

This sequence joins TRBV11-3 and TRBJ2-1; 15 bases line up with TRBD2. V was clipped by 5 bases and J by 8 bases; unmatched bases: 10. The germline V gene has CDR1 SGHNT and CDR2 YENEEA. The CDR3 consists of 17 residues. CDR3 sequence reads: CASSPGTSGGLGDEQFF. The CDR3 DNA follows: TGTGCCAGCAGCCCCGGGACTAGCGGGGGGCTAGGGGATGAGCAGTTCTTC.

The table lists this clone with a few counts. The rearrangement links TRBV28 to TRBJ1-2, with D uncertain. This CDR3 region has 14 residues. Germline assignment: CDR1 MDHEN and CDR2 SYDVKM. V was cut by 1 base and J by 0 bases, with 6 bases left in between. CDR3 residues: CASSLSQTNYGYTF. The DNA for the CDR3 is TGTGCCAGCAGTTTATCCCAGACTAACTATGGCTACACCTTC.

The CDR3 loop is CSVRVQNTEAFF. CDR3 nucleotides: TGCAGCGTCAGGGTCCAGAACACTGAAGCTTTCTTT. The gene calls are TRBV29-1 and TRBJ1-1, with D possibly matching TRBD1 (5 bases). The CDR3 loop spans 12 amino acids. Trimming took off 6 bases at V and 1 base at J, with 9 bases between the two ends. CDR1 SQVTM and CDR2 ANQGSEA come from the germline V gene.

V is TRBV6-1 and J is TRBJ1-1; 11 bases map to TRBD1. Germline V gene lookup returns CDR1 MNHNS and CDR2 SASEGT. The J segment lost 4 bases and the V segment lost 1 base, leaving 8 bases of the junction unmatched. The CDR3 runs to 17 residues. Here the CDR3 DNA reads TGTGCCAGCAGTGAAGGGGGGACAGGGGGACGCGTCACTGAAGCTTTCTTT. Its protein is CASSEGGTGGRVTEAFF.